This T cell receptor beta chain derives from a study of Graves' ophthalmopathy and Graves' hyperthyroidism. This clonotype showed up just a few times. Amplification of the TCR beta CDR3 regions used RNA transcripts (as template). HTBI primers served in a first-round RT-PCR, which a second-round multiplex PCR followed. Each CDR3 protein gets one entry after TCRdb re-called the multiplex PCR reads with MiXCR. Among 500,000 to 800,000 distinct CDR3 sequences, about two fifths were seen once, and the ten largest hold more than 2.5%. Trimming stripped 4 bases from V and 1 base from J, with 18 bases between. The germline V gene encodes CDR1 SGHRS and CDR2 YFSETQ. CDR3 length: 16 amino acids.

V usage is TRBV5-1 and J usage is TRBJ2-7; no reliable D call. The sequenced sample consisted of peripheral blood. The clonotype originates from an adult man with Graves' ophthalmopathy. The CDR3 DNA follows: TGCGCCAGCAGCCCGGAACCTCTGCACTCGTCCTACGAGCAGTACTTC. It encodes CASSPEPLHSSYEQYF. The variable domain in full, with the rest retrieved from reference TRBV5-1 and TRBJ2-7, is KAGVTQTPRYLIKTRGQQVTLSCSPISGHRSVSWYQQTPGQGLQFLFEYFSETQRNKGNFPGRFSGRQFSNSRSEMNVSTLELGDSALYLCASSPEPLHSSYEQYFGPGTRLTVT.